This T cell receptor (beta chain) was identified during a study of blood T cell repertoires in COVID-19. As for the study in general: COVID-19 samples collected from the United States, Italy and Spain covered acute and convalescent phases. From T cells, B-cell-depleted T cells, or PBMCs came the material, which was cDNA or gDNA.

The CDR3 consists of 14 residues. After removal of 4 bases from V and 10 bases from J, the junction contained 4 bases not matched to a gene. CDR1 LGHNA and CDR2 YSLEER come from the germline V gene. This clone was seen only once. In the authors' workflow: Scientists estimated how many nucleated cells there were by amplifying reference gene primers. The assay was immunoSEQ multiplex PCR, and TCRdb's table has in-frame clones only and misses some. The V and J calls and clone size are taken from that table; D and trimming were inferred from the DNA. This sample carries about 260,000 clones, 70% to 90% of them seen once, and the ten largest clones take around 0.67%.

The specimen sequenced was peripheral blood. The sequence was obtained from a human donor in a cohort sampled during active COVID-19. The chain has TRBV4-3 and TRBJ1-6, with 10 bases fitting TRBD1. CDR3 DNA: TGCGCCAGCAGCCCGGGACAGGGGATATCACCCCTCCACTTT. It encodes CASSPGQGISPLHF.